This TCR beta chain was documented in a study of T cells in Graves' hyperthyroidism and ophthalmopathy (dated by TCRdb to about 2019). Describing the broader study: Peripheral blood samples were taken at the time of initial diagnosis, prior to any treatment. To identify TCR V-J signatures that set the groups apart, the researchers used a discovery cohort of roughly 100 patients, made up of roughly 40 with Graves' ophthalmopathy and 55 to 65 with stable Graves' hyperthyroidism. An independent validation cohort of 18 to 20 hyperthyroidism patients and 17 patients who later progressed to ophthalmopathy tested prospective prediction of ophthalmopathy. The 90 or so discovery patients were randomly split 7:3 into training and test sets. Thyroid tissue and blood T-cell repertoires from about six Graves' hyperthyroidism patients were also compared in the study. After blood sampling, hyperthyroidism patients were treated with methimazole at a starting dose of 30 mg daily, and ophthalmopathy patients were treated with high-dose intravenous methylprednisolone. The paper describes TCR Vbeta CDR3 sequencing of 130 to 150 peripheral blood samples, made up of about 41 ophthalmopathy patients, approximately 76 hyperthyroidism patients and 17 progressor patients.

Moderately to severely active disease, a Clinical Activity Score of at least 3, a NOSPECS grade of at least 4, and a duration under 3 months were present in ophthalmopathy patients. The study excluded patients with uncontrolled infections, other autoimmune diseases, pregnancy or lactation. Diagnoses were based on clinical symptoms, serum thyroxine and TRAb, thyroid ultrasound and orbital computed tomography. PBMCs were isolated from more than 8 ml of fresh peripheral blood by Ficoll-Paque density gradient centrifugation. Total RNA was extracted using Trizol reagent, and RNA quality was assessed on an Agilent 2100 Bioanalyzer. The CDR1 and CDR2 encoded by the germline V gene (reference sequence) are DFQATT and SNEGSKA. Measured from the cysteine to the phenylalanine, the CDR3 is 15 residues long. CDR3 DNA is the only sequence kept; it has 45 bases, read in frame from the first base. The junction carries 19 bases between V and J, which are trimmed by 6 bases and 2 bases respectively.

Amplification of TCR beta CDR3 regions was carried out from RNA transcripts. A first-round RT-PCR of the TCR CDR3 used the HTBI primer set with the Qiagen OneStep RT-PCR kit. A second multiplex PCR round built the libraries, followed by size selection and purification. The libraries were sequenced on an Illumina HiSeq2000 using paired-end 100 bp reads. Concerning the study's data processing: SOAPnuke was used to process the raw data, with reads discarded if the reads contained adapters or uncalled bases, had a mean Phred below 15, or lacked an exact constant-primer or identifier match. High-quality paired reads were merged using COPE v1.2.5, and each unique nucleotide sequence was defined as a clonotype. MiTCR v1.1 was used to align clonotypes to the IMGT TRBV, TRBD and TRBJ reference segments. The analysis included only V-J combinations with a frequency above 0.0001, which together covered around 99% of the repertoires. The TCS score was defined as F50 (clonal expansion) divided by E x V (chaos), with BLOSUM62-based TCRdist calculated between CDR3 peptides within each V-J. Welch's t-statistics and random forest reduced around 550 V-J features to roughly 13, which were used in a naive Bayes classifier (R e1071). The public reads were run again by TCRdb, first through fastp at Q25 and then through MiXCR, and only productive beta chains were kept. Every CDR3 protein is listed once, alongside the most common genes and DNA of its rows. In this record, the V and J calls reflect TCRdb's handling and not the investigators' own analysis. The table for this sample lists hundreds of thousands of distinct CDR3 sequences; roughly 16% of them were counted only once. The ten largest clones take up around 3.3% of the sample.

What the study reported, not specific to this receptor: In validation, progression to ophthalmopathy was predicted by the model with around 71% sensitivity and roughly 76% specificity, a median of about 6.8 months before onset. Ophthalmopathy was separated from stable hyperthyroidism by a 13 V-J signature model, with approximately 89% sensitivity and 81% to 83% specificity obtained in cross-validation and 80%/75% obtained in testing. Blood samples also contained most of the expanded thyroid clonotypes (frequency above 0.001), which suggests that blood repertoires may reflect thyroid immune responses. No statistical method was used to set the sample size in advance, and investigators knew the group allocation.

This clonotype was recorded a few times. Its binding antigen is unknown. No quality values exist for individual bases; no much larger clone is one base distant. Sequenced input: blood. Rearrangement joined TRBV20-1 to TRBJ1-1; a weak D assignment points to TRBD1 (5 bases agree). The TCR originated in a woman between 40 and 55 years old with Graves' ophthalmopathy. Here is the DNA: TGCAGTGCCTACCTTCGCGGCAGGGTAAACACTGAAGCTTTCTTT. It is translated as CSAYLRGRVNTEAFF.